This T cell receptor beta chain was obtained from a study of response to subunit inactivated influenza vaccine. Overall study findings and caveats: Each seasonal influenza vaccination recruits few new T cells, the authors suggested.

TCRdb itself ran the RT-PCR reads through MiXCR, one entry per CDR3 protein. The table has over 150,000 distinct CDR3 sequences, around 11% seen once; the top ten hold 35% to 40%. This clonotype was detected many times. The antigen is undetermined. The sequence came from a man in his fifties or sixties who received an inactivated influenza vaccine. The source was CD8+ T cells sorted from PBMCs, collected roughly 24 months after vaccination.

The CDR3 reads CASSSPRGIAYEQYF. Here the CDR3 DNA reads TGTGCCAGCAGTAGCCCCAGAGGCATCGCCTACGAGCAGTACTTC. This chain connects TRBV28 to TRBJ2-7; D unresolved. Trimming removed 5 bases at V and 2 bases at J, with 16 bases between. This CDR3 is 15 amino acids long. Germline-derived CDR1 and CDR2 are MDHEN and SYDVKM.